What follows describes a single T cell receptor (beta chain). The antigen remains unidentified. Germline V CDR1 and CDR2: SGHAT, FQNNGV. The ends were cut back, 5 bases at V and 2 bases at J, with 13 bases in the middle. CDR3 length equals 15 residues. The CDR3 regions of TCR beta were amplified from RNA transcripts. First-round RT-PCR with HTBI primers amplified the TCR CDR3 region. TCRdb redid the calling of the multiplex PCR reads with MiXCR, one entry per CDR3 protein. The sample has more than 300,000 distinct CDR3 sequences, approximately 15% seen once. These data are taken from a study of T cells in Graves' hyperthyroidism and ophthalmopathy. General study points: Ophthalmopathy was told apart from stable hyperthyroidism by a 13 V-J model.

V gene TRBV11-2 combines with J gene TRBJ2-1, with D tentatively TRBD2 (5 bases). The clonotype comes from a woman in her twenties or thirties with Graves' hyperthyroidism. Sequenced sample: blood. Written as DNA, the CDR3 is TGTGCCAGCAGCACATACTCCGGGGCCTACAATGAGCAGTTCTTC. It encodes CASSTYSGAYNEQFF.